These 26 T cell receptor beta chains were sequenced from one sample in a study of T cell responses to AZD1222 COVID-19 vaccine. Profiling relied on immunoSEQ multiplex PCR, and the TCRdb table lists in-frame clones only, not all of them. Among over 75,000 clones listed, more than 80% were seen once. The material was peripheral blood, obtained 28 days after the second AZD1222 dose. The receptors stem from an adult who received the AZD1222 COVID-19 vaccine.

This rearrangement joins TRBV30 to TRBJ1-5, with TRBD1 identical over 7 bases. This CDR3 region has 14 residues. CDR1 and CDR2 (germline): GTSNPN, SVGIG (reference sequence). V dropped 4 bases and J dropped 3; count of bases not matched to a gene: 6. In nucleotides, the CDR3 is TGTGCCTGGAACAGGGGAATGAACAATCAGCCCCAGCATTTT. Its translation is CAWNRGMNNQPQHF. Filled out from reference TRBV30 and TRBJ1-5, the complete variable domain reads SQTIHQWPATLVQPVGSPLSLECTVEGTSNPNLYWYRQAAGRGLQLLFYSVGIGQISSEVPQNLSASRPQDRQFILSSKKLLLSDSGFYLCAWNRGMNNQPQHFGDGTRLSIL.

CDR3 sequence: CASSEAATREGQPQHF. CDR3 sequence (DNA): TGTGCCAGCAGTGAAGCTGCCACCAGGGAAGGCCAGCCCCAGCATTTT. This chain joins TRBV6-1 and TRBJ1-5; possibly TRBD1 for D (5 bases). The CDR3 totals 16 residues. Trimming left V 0 bases short and J 7 bases short, with 16 bases between. Looked up from germline, CDR1 is MNHNS and CDR2 is SASEGT.

In this sample, this clone turned up once. The CDR3 sequence: CASSTLTTGLNTGELFF. The DNA for the CDR3 is TGTGCCAGCAGCACATTGACGACAGGGCTTAACACCGGGGAGCTGTTTTTT. The V gene is TRBV7-2, the J gene TRBJ2-2; 7 nucleotides align to TRBD1. The ends lost 5 bases at V and 2 bases at J; junction bases unmatched: 11. The germline gives CDR1 SGHTA, CDR2 FQGNSA. The CDR3 is 17 residues long. The full variable domain, in which reference TRBV7-2 and TRBJ2-2 provide the parts outside the CDR3, is GAGVSQSPSNKVTEKGKDVELRCDPISGHTALYWYRQSLGQGLEFLIYFQGNSAPDKSGLPSDRFSAERTGGSVSTLTIQRTQQEDSAVYLCASSTLTTGLNTGELFFGEGSRLTVL.

The genes are TRBV10-3 and TRBJ1-1, with D perhaps matching TRBD1 (6 bases). CDR1 ENHRY and CDR2 SYGVKD come from the germline V gene. The CDR3 runs 14 residues. V was shortened by 10 bases and J by 1 base, with 16 bases between the two germline ends. This CDR3 reads CATWNRETNTEAFF. The CDR3 bases are TGTGCCACGTGGAACAGGGAGACGAACACTGAAGCTTTCTTT.

Concerning this clone itself: The sample holds other DNA sequences that translate to the same CDR3. The gene calls are TRBV7-3 and TRBJ2-3; perhaps TRBD2 as D (7 bases). CDR1 SGHTA and CDR2 FQGTGA come from the germline V gene. The CDR3 has 17 residues. V lost 2 bases to trimming and J lost 2 bases, with 17 bases between them. Here the CDR3 reads CASSLGGGGGLTDTQYF. CDR3 coding DNA: TGTGCCAGCAGCTTAGGGGGTGGCGGGGGCCTCACAGATACGCAGTATTTT.

For the CDR3, the DNA is TGTGCCAGCAGTGAATGGATCCTCGCGGGGACGGGCAAAAACATTCAGTACTTC. Protein sequence: CASSEWILAGTGKNIQYF. The chain carries TRBV6-1 and TRBJ2-4, with a weak D call TRBD2 (6 bases). The CDR3 contains 18 residues. CDR1 is MNHNS and CDR2 is SASEGT in the germline V gene. Trimming removed 2 bases at V and 3 bases at J, with 20 bases between.

The gene calls are TRBV10-3 and TRBJ1-2; 7 bases are shared with TRBD1. In germline, CDR1 is ENHRY, CDR2 SYGVKD. CDR3 size: 17 residues. V gave up 3 bases and J gave up 2 bases; unmatched junction bases: 12. CDR3 protein: CAISDRGDREGNYGYTF. CDR3 sequence (DNA): TGTGCCATCAGTGATAGGGGAGACAGGGAGGGAAACTATGGCTACACCTTC.

In its sample, this clone was seen a few times. This chain links TRBV2 with TRBJ2-2; D unresolved. Germline V lookup: CDR1 SNHLY, CDR2 FYNNEI. The ends were cut back, 8 bases at V and 4 bases at J, with 5 bases in the middle. The CDR3 spans 11 residues. The CDR3 loop reads CASQGTGELFF. CDR3 nucleotide sequence: TGTGCCAGCCAAGGCACCGGGGAGCTGTTTTTT.

This clone was observed many times. This chain links TRBV2 with TRBJ2-5; D uncertain. This CDR3 has 14 amino acids. The germline V gene has CDR1 SNHLY and CDR2 FYNNEI. The V gene lost 4 bases and the J gene lost 4 bases, with 13 bases spanning the gap. In DNA form, the CDR3 reads TGTGCCAGCAGTGTACCGCCCCTGGGAGAGACCCAGTACTTC. This codes for CASSVPPLGETQYF.

The rearrangement links TRBV18 to TRBJ2-3; D call uncertain. The CDR3 is 13 amino acids. Trimming removed 4 bases at V and 6 bases at J, with 11 bases between. The germline gives CDR1 KGHSH, CDR2 LQKENI. As DNA, the CDR3 is TGTGCCAGCTCACAGGACCCCACTGATACGCAGTATTTT. The encoded protein is CASSQDPTDTQYF. The full variable domain, its missing parts supplied by reference TRBV18 and TRBJ2-3, is NAGVMQNPRHLVRRRGQEARLRCSPMKGHSHVYWYRQLPEEGLKFMVYLQKENIIDESGMPKERFSAEFPKEGPSILRIQQVVRGDSAAYFCASSQDPTDTQYFGPGTRLTVL.

The chain uses TRBV5-1 and TRBJ2-5, with a possible D match to TRBD2 (5 bases). Trimming shortened V by 7 bases and J by 5 bases, and 15 bases separated the two germline ends. Germline V CDR1 and CDR2: SGHRS, YFSETQ. This CDR3 spans 13 amino acids. The CDR3 DNA follows: TGCGCCAGCTCAACGGGGTGGGAGGAGACCCAGTACTTC. Translation gives CASSTGWEETQYF. The variable domain in full, with the rest retrieved from reference TRBV5-1 and TRBJ2-5, is KAGVTQTPRYLIKTRGQQVTLSCSPISGHRSVSWYQQTPGQGLQFLFEYFSETQRNKGNFPGRFSGRQFSNSRSEMNVSTLELGDSALYLCASSTGWEETQYFGPGTRLLVL.

V gene TRBV29-1 combines with J gene TRBJ2-5, with 15 bases lining up with TRBD2. The V and J ends lost 0 bases and 4 bases, in that order; junction bases with no gene match: 3. Germline V gene data show CDR1 as SQVTM and CDR2 as ANQGSEA. This CDR3 is 16 amino acids long. The CDR3 bases are TGCAGCGTTGAAGAACCGGGACTAGCGGGGGGAGAGACCCAGTACTTC. Its translation is CSVEEPGLAGGETQYF.

The rearrangement joins TRBV12-3 or TRBV12-4 to TRBJ1-1; D remains unclear. This CDR3 has 13 amino acids. Trimming took off 6 bases at V and 6 bases at J, with 14 bases between the two ends. The CDR3 sequence: CASRAPHGAEAFF. For the CDR3, the DNA is TGTGCCAGCAGAGCGCCCCACGGCGCTGAAGCTTTCTTT.

This rearrangement joins TRBV10-3 to TRBJ2-5; a weak D match, TRBD1 (5 bases). V was pared by 5 bases and J by 5 bases, with 12 bases between. The CDR3 spans 13 residues. Germline assignment: CDR1 ENHRY and CDR2 SYGVKD. CDR3 nucleotide sequence: TGTGCCATCAGTCAGGGTGGGTGGGAGACCCAGTACTTC. Translating gives CAISQGGWETQYF.

J is TRBJ2-2 and V is TRBV5-1; 7 bases are shared with TRBD2. The junction had 6 bases not matched to a gene; V was cut back by 4 bases and J by 3 bases. The CDR3 is 15 amino acids. In germline, CDR1 is SGHRS, CDR2 YFSETQ. CDR3 residues: CASSSGISYTGELFF. As DNA, the CDR3 is TGCGCCAGCAGCAGCGGGATCAGCTACACCGGGGAGCTGTTTTTT.

This chain uses TRBV3-1 (or the pseudogene TRBV3-2) with TRBJ1-6; D not certain. The CDR3 extends over 15 amino acids. Trimming pared 0 bases from V and 10 bases from J, leaving 13 bases between. The germline V gene encodes CDR1 LGHDT and CDR2 YNNKEL (reference sequence). CDR3: CASSQDWGLRSPLHF. In DNA, the CDR3 is TGTGCCAGCAGCCAAGATTGGGGATTGCGGTCACCCCTCCACTTT.

The chain recombines TRBV9 with TRBJ2-7; TRBD2 aligns across 13 bases. The CDR3 is 15 amino acids. Germline V CDR1 and CDR2: SGDLS, YYNGEE. V was pared by 4 bases and J by 5 bases, with 6 bases of the junction left unmatched. DNA of the CDR3: TGTGCCAGCAGCTATTCCGGACTAGCGGGAGACGAGCAGTACTTC. Protein: CASSYSGLAGDEQYF.

The rearrangement joins TRBV12-3 or TRBV12-4 to TRBJ1-5; D uncertain. V lost 4 bases and J 12 bases, leaving 10 bases between the germline ends. CDR3 length equals 11 residues. CDR3 amino acids: CASSYLGIQHF. As DNA, the CDR3 is TGTGCCAGCAGTTACCTCGGGATCCAGCATTTT.

This chain uses TRBV5-4 with TRBJ1-1; no clear D. Germline CDR1 is SGHNT and CDR2 is YYREEE (reference sequence). CDR3 length: 16 amino acids. Trimming cost V 4 bases and J 1 base, with 17 bases left between them. The CDR3 bases are TGTGCCAGCAGCCCCGTGGTCCCACACACGAACACTGAAGCTTTCTTT. It encodes CASSPVVPHTNTEAFF.

The rearrangement joins TRBV5-1 to TRBJ1-3; no clear D gene. The CDR3 sequence is 13 residues long. V was shortened by 4 bases and J by 0 bases, with 5 bases between the two germline ends. Germline CDR1 reads SGHRS; CDR2 reads YFSETQ. CDR3 nucleotides: TGCGCCAGCAGCAGGGACTCTGGAAACACCATATATTTT. It yields the protein CASSRDSGNTIYF.

The J gene is TRBJ1-3, the V gene TRBV9, with no clear D. CDR1 is SGDLS and CDR2 is YYNGEE in the germline V gene. The CDR3 covers 17 residues. Trimming took 3 bases from V and 0 from J, leaving 16 bases between them. CDR3: CASSASLDNLSGNTIYF. The CDR3 nucleotides read TGTGCCAGCAGCGCCTCTTTGGATAACCTCTCTGGAAACACCATATATTTT.

The rearrangement joins TRBV7-9 to TRBJ2-7; tentatively, D is TRBD1 (6 bases). V shed 5 bases and J shed 4 bases, with 12 bases lying between them. The CDR3 contains 13 residues. CDR1 is SEHNR, CDR2 FQNEAQ, per germline (reference sequence). The DNA for the CDR3 is TGTGCCAGCAGCCCTTTGACAGGTTACGAGCAGTACTTC. It encodes CASSPLTGYEQYF.

The chain joins TRBV11-2 to TRBJ1-1; no firm D call. Germline-derived CDR1 and CDR2 are SGHAT and FQNNGV. This CDR3 has 14 amino acids. Trimming removed 5 bases at V and 1 base at J, with 11 bases between. The CDR3 loop reads CASSPTRGNTEAFF. The CDR3 region has the DNA TGTGCCAGCAGCCCCACACGGGGGAACACTGAAGCTTTCTTT.

The V call is TRBV2, the J call TRBJ1-4; 9 bases are shared with TRBD1. V was pared by 10 bases and J by 12 bases, with 15 bases of the junction left unmatched. CDR1 and CDR2 (germline): SNHLY, FYNNEI. The CDR3 loop spans 14 amino acids. CDR3 loop: CATVAGTGKRELFF. In DNA, the CDR3 is TGTGCCACCGTAGCCGGGACAGGGAAGAGAGAACTGTTTTTT.

The V and J genes are TRBV4-1 and TRBJ1-4; 10 bases agree with TRBD1. The CDR3 runs to 16 residues. The germline gives CDR1 MGHRA, CDR2 YSYEKL. Trimming took 0 bases from V and 8 from J; bases not matched to a gene: 6. CDR3 in DNA: TGCGCCAGCAGCCAAGATTGGGGACAGGGGAAGGAAAAACTGTTTTTT. It codes for CASSQDWGQGKEKLFF.

About this clone: Other DNA sequences within the sample encode an identical CDR3. The V gene is TRBV27, the J gene TRBJ1-5; D not certain. V dropped 3 bases and J dropped 4 bases, with 7 bases sitting between them. CDR1 and CDR2 from the germline V gene are MNHEY and SMNVEV (reference sequence). This CDR3 spans 13 amino acids. The CDR3 reads CASSFRVNQPQHF. The CDR3 DNA is TGTGCCAGCAGTTTTAGAGTGAATCAGCCCCAGCATTTT.